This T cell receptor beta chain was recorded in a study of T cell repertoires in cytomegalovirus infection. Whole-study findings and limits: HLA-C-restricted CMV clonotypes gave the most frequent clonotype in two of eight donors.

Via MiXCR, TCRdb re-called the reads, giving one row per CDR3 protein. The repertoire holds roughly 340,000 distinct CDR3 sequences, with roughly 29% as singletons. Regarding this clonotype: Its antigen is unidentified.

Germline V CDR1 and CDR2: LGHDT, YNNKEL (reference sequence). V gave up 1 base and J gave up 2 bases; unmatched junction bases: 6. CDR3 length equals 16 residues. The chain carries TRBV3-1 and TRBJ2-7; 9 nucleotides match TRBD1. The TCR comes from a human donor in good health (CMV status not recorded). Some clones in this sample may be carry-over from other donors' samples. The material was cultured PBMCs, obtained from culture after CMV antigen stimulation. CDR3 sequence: CASSQGLRDRAYEQYF. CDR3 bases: TGTGCCAGCAGCCAAGGGTTAAGGGACAGGGCCTACGAGCAGTACTTC.